The sequence of this TCR beta chain was determined in a study of shared clonotypes between healthy human individuals (dated by TCRdb to between 2020 and 2021). Concerning the study at large: Two women and a few men aged 18 to 49 years were included in the cohort. Blood TCR repertoires of about five healthy adults were deeply sequenced to estimate repertoire size and the extent of clonotype sharing between individuals. Between about 0.94 and 8.9 billion PBMCs per donor were obtained by leukapheresis. Libraries were prepared and TCR repertoires were sequenced by different laboratories using diverse techniques, in order to increase sequencing depth and limit assay-specific biases. For each donor, three plates each were used for CD4 naive and CD4 memory, two plates were used for CD8 naive, and one plate was used for CD8 memory.

TCR CDR3 regions were amplified from genomic DNA by multiplex PCR using the deep immunoSEQ assay. Extracted genomic DNA from each cell subset was spread evenly across all wells of several immunoSEQ 96-well plates, with each plate serving as a replicate. For sorted subsets, 200 to 250 ng of genomic DNA, equivalent to 25,000 to 35,000 T cell genomes, went into each replicate PCR. The purified libraries were quantified using a Qubit 3.0 fluorometer, sized with a Bioanalyzer 2100, and then quantified again using the KAPA Library Quantification kit. Each immunoSEQ 96-well plate was sequenced on its own single-read 150-cycle Illumina NextSeq 550 flow cell. As for the original processing: Because only junctional sequences without quality scores were contained in the immunoSEQ output, filtering matching that applied to full-length reads could not be performed. To assign V/J genes and CDR3, sequences were annotated using PyIR, a Python wrapper for IgBLAST v1.9, with IMGT germline references. Reads were filtered out if the reads had weak V/J assignments (E-value above 1e-6), no CDR3, stop codons, out-of-frame junctions, or ambiguous translated residues. V3J clonotypes were defined as sequences sharing an identical inferred V gene, J gene, and CDR3 amino acid sequence. Percentage overlap between repertoires was calculated by dividing the number of shared unique clonotypes by the size of the smaller repertoire. Repertoire richness was assessed with RTK rarefaction, the Chao1 estimator, and Recon v2.1 estimates of unobserved clonotypes. Generation probabilities for all TCRbeta clonotypes obtained by the gDNA method from several donors were computed using OLGA. Held by TCRdb, this immuneACCESS table contains in-frame sequences only and omits some clones. Under half of the omission traces to an unresolved V gene where checked; the cause of the rest is unknown. The V and J calls and clone size were taken over from that table, and D and trimming were inferred from the DNA. Here the sample has roughly 1 million clones; approximately 70% occur a single time. Clones ranked in the top ten supply roughly 1.5% of the sample.

From its cysteine to its phenylalanine, the CDR3 spans 15 amino acids. Kept here is only the CDR3 DNA, which spans 45 bases and is read in frame from base 1. The germline V gene (reference sequence) specifies SGHKS as CDR1 and YYEKEE as CDR2. The trim is 2 bases for V and 6 bases for J, with a gap of 16 bases between the germline ends. Healthy HIV-negative adults with no recently reported acute infections or vaccinations were included as donors. Every donor was a Caucasian adult residing in Nashville, Tennessee, USA. CD4+ T cells were enriched by magnetic negative selection; naive cells were then positively selected on CD45RA, and the negative fraction formed the memory subset. Blood was collected by leukapheresis, and PBMCs were isolated by Ficoll-Histopaque density gradient centrifugation and then cryopreserved in liquid nitrogen vapor phase. Analytical flow cytometry was used to check the purity and quantity of every magnetically sorted T cell population. Genomic DNA was isolated from every sorted fraction and measured by UV absorbance on a Nanodrop 2000c.

This clone has a handful of counts. Its binding antigen is unknown. Per-nucleotide qualities are absent, and no much larger clonotype sits a single base away. The paper as a whole reports these results and caveats: Compared with non-shared clonotypes, clonotypes shared by all four sorted-subset donors had higher generation probabilities. Around 5.4% of naive CD4, 3.5% of naive CD8, about 2.4% of memory CD4, and roughly 0.4% of memory CD8 clonotypes were shared across a few donors. Only blood was sampled, and tissue TCR repertoires likely differ from those in blood. Based on pairwise subsampling, the degree of clonotype sharing among donors was expected to be affected by sequencing depth. Larger estimated clonotype richness was generally found for naive subsets than for memory subsets. Incomplete sequencing was indicated by rarefaction of sorted-subset datasets, despite the large sequencing depth. The small number of donors limited the genetic and exposure-history diversity represented.

The chain links TRBV5-5 with TRBJ2-3; possibly the D gene is TRBD2, per 6 matching bases. This receptor was obtained from a man aged 18 to 35 in good health. The sequenced sample consisted of memory CD4+ T cells sorted from blood. The intended sense of this specimen's cell subset or site label: CD45RA-negative fraction. This receptor has the CDR3 CASSLQGSRGDTQYF. The bases read TGTGCCAGCAGCTTACAAGGGAGCCGGGGGGATACGCAGTATTTT.